This T cell receptor (beta chain) is from a study of blood T cell repertoires in COVID-19. On the study more broadly: The United States, Italy and Spain were the sources of the acute and convalescent COVID-19 samples. PBMCs, B-cell-depleted T cells, or T cells provided the cDNA or gDNA that made up the material.

Original data processing: Counts of nucleated cells, estimated from reference gene primer amplification, were obtained. TCRdb's copy holds only in-frame clones and misses some; the assay was immunoSEQ multiplex PCR. Clonal size and the V and J genes are those of that table, whereas D and trimming came from the DNA. The table includes about 100,000 clones, 70% to 80% detected once. This clone was observed a handful of times. This TCR came from a woman of 80 years or more with active or convalescent COVID-19. The sample was peripheral blood.

CDR3 DNA: TGCAGCGTTGAGTTTGCTAGCGACTCCTACGAGCAGTACTTC. Translating it yields CSVEFASDSYEQYF. The V gene is TRBV29-1, the J gene TRBJ2-7; D is perhaps TRBD2 (6 bases). The V gene lost 3 bases and the J gene lost 0 bases, with 12 bases spanning the gap. The CDR3 runs 14 residues. From germline, CDR1 is SQVTM and CDR2 ANQGSEA.